This T cell receptor (beta chain) was recorded in a study of patients and donors after allogeneic stem cell transplantation. One entry per CDR3 protein results from TCRdb running MiXCR on the RT-PCR reads. The sample comprises more than 150,000 distinct CDR3 sequences, 24% of which are singletons, and approximately 26% rests with the top ten. This clonotype was found a few times. Germline V gene sequence: CDR1 MGHDK, CDR2 SYGVNS. J gave up 0 bases and V 8 bases, and 7 bases lay outside the gene matches. There are 17 residues in the CDR3. The chain is built from TRBV25-1 and TRBJ1-4; 12 bases are a match to TRBD1. Input material: blood, either unsorted or a sorted T cell fraction (not recorded which). The clonotype originates from a human donor who was either an allogeneic HSCT recipient or a stem cell or donor lymphocyte infusion donor (not recorded which). It is not recorded whose cells these are; they may come from a transplant donor. The CDR3 spells CASDPGTGGATNEKLFF. The CDR3 bases are TGTGCCAGCGATCCCGGGACAGGGGGCGCAACTAATGAAAAACTGTTTTTT.